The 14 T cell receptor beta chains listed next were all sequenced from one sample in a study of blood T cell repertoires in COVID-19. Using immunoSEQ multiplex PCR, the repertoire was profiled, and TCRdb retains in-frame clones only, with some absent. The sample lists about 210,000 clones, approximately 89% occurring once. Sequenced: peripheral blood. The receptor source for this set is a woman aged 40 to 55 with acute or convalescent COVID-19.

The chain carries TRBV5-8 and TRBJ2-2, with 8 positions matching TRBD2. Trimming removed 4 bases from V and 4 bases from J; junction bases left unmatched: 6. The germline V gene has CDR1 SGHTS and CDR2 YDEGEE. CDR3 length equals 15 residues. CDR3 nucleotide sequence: TGTGCCAGCAGCCTACGGGGGGGACGCACCGGGGAGCTGTTTTTT. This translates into CASSLRGGRTGELFF.

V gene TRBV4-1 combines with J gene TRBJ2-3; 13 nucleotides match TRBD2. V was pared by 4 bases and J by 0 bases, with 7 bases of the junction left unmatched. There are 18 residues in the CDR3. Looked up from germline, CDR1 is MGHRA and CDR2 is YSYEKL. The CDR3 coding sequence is TGCGCCAGCAGCCCCCGACTAGCGGGGGGCCCAAGCACAGATACGCAGTATTTT. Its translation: CASSPRLAGGPSTDTQYF.

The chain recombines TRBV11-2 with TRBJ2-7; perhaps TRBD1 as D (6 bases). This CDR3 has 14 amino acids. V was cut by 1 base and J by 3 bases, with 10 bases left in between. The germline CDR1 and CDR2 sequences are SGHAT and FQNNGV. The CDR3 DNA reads TGTGCCAGCAGCTTAGCCAGGGGTGACTACGAGCAGTACGTC. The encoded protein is CASSLARGDYEQYV.

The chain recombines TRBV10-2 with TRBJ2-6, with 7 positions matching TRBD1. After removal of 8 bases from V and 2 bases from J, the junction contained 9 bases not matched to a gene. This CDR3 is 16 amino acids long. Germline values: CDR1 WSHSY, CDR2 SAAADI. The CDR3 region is CASAGTAPPGANVLTF. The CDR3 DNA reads TGCGCCAGCGCCGGGACAGCTCCTCCTGGGGCCAACGTCCTGACTTTC.

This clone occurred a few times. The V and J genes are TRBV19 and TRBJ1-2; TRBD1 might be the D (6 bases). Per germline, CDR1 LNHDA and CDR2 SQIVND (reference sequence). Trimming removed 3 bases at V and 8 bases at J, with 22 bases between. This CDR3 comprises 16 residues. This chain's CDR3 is CASSISGQNGMGGYTF. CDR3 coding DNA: TGTGCCAGTAGTATTTCGGGACAAAACGGAATGGGGGGCTACACCTTC.

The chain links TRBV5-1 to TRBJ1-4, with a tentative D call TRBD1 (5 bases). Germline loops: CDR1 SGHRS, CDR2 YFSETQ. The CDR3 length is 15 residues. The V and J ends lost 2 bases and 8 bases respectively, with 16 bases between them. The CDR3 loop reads CASSLGDSLGEKLFF. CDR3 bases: TGCGCCAGCAGCTTAGGGGACTCTCTTGGGGAAAAACTGTTTTTT.

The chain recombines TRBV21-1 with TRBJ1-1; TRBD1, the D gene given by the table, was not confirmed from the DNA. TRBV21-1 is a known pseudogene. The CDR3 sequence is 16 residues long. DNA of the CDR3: TGTGCCAGCAGGGGTCGTTCTAAACAGGAGAACACTGAAGCTTTCTTT. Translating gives CASRGRSKQENTEAFF.

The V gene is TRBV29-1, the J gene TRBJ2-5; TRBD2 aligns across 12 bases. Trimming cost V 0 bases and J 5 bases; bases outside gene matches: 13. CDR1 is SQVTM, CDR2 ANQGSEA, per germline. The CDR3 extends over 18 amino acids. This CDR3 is CSVEDGASGGVVGETQYF. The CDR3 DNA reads TGCAGCGTTGAAGATGGAGCTAGCGGGGGGGTGGTTGGCGAGACCCAGTACTTC. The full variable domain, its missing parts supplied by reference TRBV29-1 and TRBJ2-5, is SAVISQKPSRDICQRGTSLTIQCQVDSQVTMMFWYRQQPGQSLTLIATANQGSEATYESGFVIDKFPISRPNLTFSTLTVSNMSPEDSSIYLCSVEDGASGGVVGETQYFGPGTRLLVL.

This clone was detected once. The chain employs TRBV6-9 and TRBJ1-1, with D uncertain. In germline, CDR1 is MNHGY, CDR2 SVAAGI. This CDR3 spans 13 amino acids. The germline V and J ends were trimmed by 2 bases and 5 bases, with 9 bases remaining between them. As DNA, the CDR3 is TGTGCCAGCAGTTATACGACTGAAACTGAAGCTTTCTTT. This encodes CASSYTTETEAFF.

The DNA for the CDR3 is TGCGCCAGCAGCTTGGAGGGGGCGGCTGAAGCTTTCTTT. Translating gives CASSLEGAAEAFF. The rearrangement links TRBV5-1 to TRBJ1-1; 7 nucleotides agree with TRBD1. Germline values: CDR1 SGHRS, CDR2 YFSETQ. J lost 6 bases, V lost 0 bases, and 2 bases had no gene match. The CDR3 loop spans 13 amino acids.

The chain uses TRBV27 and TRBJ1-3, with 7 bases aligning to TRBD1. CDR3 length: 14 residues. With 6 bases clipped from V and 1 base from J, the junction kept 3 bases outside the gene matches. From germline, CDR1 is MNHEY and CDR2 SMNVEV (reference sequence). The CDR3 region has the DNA TGTGCCAGCAGACAGGGGCTTTCTGGAAACACCATATATTTT. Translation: CASRQGLSGNTIYF.

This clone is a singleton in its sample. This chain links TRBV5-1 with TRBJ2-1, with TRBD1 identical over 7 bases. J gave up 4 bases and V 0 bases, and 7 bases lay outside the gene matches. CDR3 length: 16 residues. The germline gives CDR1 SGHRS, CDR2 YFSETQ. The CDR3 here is CASSLGGSGGYNEQFF. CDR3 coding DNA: TGCGCCAGCAGCTTGGGAGGGTCAGGGGGATACAATGAGCAGTTCTTC.

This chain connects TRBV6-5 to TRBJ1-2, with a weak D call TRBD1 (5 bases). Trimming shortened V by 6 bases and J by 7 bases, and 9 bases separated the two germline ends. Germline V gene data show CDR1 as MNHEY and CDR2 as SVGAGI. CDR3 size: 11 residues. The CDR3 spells CASRDSGGYTF. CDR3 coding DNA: TGTGCCAGCAGAGACAGTGGTGGCTACACCTTC.

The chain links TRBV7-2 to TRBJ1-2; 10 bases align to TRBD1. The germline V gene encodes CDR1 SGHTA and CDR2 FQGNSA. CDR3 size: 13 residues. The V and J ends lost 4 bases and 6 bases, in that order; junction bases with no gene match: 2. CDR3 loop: CASSSGQGDGYTF. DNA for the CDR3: TGTGCCAGCAGCTCAGGACAGGGGGATGGCTACACCTTC. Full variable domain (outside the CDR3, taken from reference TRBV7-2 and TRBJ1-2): GAGVSQSPSNKVTEKGKDVELRCDPISGHTALYWYRQSLGQGLEFLIYFQGNSAPDKSGLPSDRFSAERTGGSVSTLTIQRTQQEDSAVYLCASSSGQGDGYTFGSGTRLTVV.